These 14 T cell receptor beta chains were sequenced from one sample in a study of blood T cell repertoires in COVID-19. Produced via immunoSEQ multiplex PCR; TCRdb's table is partial and in-frame only. The sample yields 450,000 or so clones, approximately 91% seen once. Sequences were obtained from peripheral blood. These receptors all come from a woman in her thirties or forties with COVID-19, enrolled during active disease.

The V gene is TRBV29-1, the J gene TRBJ2-7; TRBD1 aligns across 7 bases. The CDR3 runs 14 residues. Germline V gives CDR1 SQVTM, CDR2 ANQGSEA. Unmatched junction bases numbered 12, after V lost 7 bases and J lost 3 bases. The CDR3 loop is CSGGDRDSLYEQYF. In nucleotides, the CDR3 is TGCAGCGGTGGAGATAGGGACAGTCTCTACGAGCAGTACTTC.

In this sample, this clone turned up once. For the CDR3, the DNA is TGCGCCAGCAGCTTGACAGGCCTTTGGGAGCAGTACTTC. This encodes CASSLTGLWEQYF. The rearrangement uses TRBV5-1 and TRBJ2-7, with a weak D call TRBD1 (5 bases). Germline V CDR1 and CDR2: SGHRS, YFSETQ. The V gene lost 1 base and the J gene lost 7 bases, with 12 bases spanning the gap. This CDR3 has 13 residues.

The CDR3 DNA follows: TGTGCCCTCCAGGAGGGTTTGAGCAATCAGCCCCAGCATTTT. Its protein is CALQEGLSNQPQHF. The chain couples TRBV30 to TRBJ1-5; no clear D. Germline CDR1 and CDR2: GTSNPN and SVGIG (reference sequence). V was clipped by 8 bases and J by 1 base, with 15 bases between them. The CDR3 has 14 amino acids.

V gene TRBV11-2 combines with J gene TRBJ1-5; D gene ambiguous. V shed 4 bases and J shed 2 bases, with 9 bases lying between them. Germline CDR1 reads SGHAT; CDR2 reads FQNNGV. The CDR3 consists of 14 residues. This CDR3 is CASSWNGGNQPQHF. Here the CDR3 DNA reads TGTGCCAGCAGCTGGAACGGGGGCAATCAGCCCCAGCATTTT.

This chain joins TRBV12-3 or TRBV12-4 and TRBJ1-5, with a possible D match to TRBD1 (6 bases). The CDR3 spans 13 residues. V lost 7 bases, J lost 2 bases, and 9 bases lay in between. The DNA for the CDR3 is TGTGCCAGCACAGGGGTGGGCAATCAGCCCCAGCATTTT. This sequence encodes CASTGVGNQPQHF.

The chain carries TRBV5-4 and TRBJ2-7, with 9 bases that match TRBD1. From germline, CDR1 is SGHNT and CDR2 YYREEE (reference sequence). The CDR3 extends over 16 amino acids. J gave up 0 bases and V 0 bases, and 4 bases lay outside the gene matches. This CDR3 reads CASSLGGTGSSYEQYF. The CDR3 DNA reads as TGTGCCAGCAGCTTGGGAGGGACAGGGAGCTCCTACGAGCAGTACTTC.

This chain uses TRBV14 with TRBJ1-5; TRBD1 aligns across 7 bases. From germline, CDR1 is SGHDN and CDR2 FVKESK. V dropped 3 bases and J dropped 7; count of bases not matched to a gene: 18. The CDR3 is 18 residues long. The CDR3 loop is CASSQEGSLEGAKQPQHF. The CDR3 nucleotides are TGTGCCAGCAGCCAGGAAGGGTCGTTGGAGGGGGCGAAACAGCCCCAGCATTTT.

CDR3 region: CASSQTDQGAKGNTIYF. The CDR3 coding sequence is TGCGCCAGCAGCCAAACGGACCAGGGGGCGAAGGGAAACACCATATATTTT. The chain joins TRBV4-3 to TRBJ1-3; 8 bases fit TRBD1. V was pared by 2 bases and J by 4 bases, with 10 bases of the junction left unmatched. This CDR3 comprises 17 residues. From germline, CDR1 is LGHNA and CDR2 YSLEER.

This sequence joins TRBV6-5 and TRBJ1-1; possibly TRBD1 for D (6 bases). Trimming stripped 3 bases from V and 0 bases from J, with 14 bases between. This CDR3 has 16 residues. CDR1 is MNHEY and CDR2 is SVGAGI in the germline V gene. CDR3: CASSYQGYEVNTEAFF. The CDR3 DNA is TGTGCCAGCAGTTATCAGGGGTATGAGGTGAACACTGAAGCTTTCTTT.

V is TRBV10-3 and J is TRBJ1-1; 8 bases are a match to TRBD1. The CDR3 sequence is 14 residues long. The V gene's germline CDR1 is ENHRY and CDR2 SYGVKD. V lost 10 bases and J lost 1; bases outside the gene matches: 8. The CDR3 DNA sequence: TGTGCCACCATACCGGACAGGGAGAACACTGAAGCTTTCTTT. It translates to CATIPDRENTEAFF.

The chain has TRBV27 and TRBJ2-3; D call uncertain. This CDR3 spans 15 amino acids. Germline loops: CDR1 MNHEY, CDR2 SMNVEV (reference sequence). The ends were cut back, 4 bases at V and 2 bases at J, with 13 bases in the middle. The CDR3 bases are TGTGCCAGCAGTTCCGCAGTGAAATCCACAGATACGCAGTATTTT. Encoded protein: CASSSAVKSTDTQYF.

This chain joins TRBV6-5 and TRBJ1-1; 8 bases align to TRBD1. Germline CDR1 and CDR2: MNHEY and SVGAGI. V dropped 6 bases and J dropped 7; count of bases not matched to a gene: 4. The CDR3 sequence is 12 residues long. In nucleotides, the CDR3 is TGTGCCAGCAGCCGCGGACAGGGTGAAGCTTTCTTT. This encodes CASSRGQGEAFF.

The chain employs TRBV9 and TRBJ2-1; a weak D match, TRBD2 (6 bases). The germline gives CDR1 SGDLS, CDR2 YYNGEE. CDR3 length equals 16 residues. With 0 bases removed from V and 9 bases from J, the gap between germline ends came to 19 bases. The CDR3: CASSVATSTVGGEQFF. The CDR3 nucleotides are TGTGCCAGCAGCGTAGCTACCTCCACGGTGGGGGGTGAGCAGTTCTTC.

This clone has a handful of counts. This chain connects TRBV4-3 to TRBJ2-1; 7 bases agree with TRBD2. V dropped 4 bases and J dropped 2; count of bases not matched to a gene: 17. This CDR3 is 19 amino acids long. In germline, CDR1 is LGHNA, CDR2 YSLEER. The CDR3 reads CASSRLPTSGVSPYNEQFF. The DNA of the CDR3 is TGCGCCAGCAGCCGATTACCGACGAGCGGGGTTAGCCCCTACAATGAGCAGTTCTTC.